The sequence of this T cell receptor beta chain was determined in a study of blood T cell repertoires in COVID-19. Across the whole study: Whether acute or convalescent, the COVID-19 samples came from the United States, Italy and Spain. The cDNA or gDNA used as material had been derived from T cells, B-cell-depleted T cells, or PBMCs.

This clone came up once. Trimming pared 3 bases from V and 3 bases from J, leaving 10 bases between. The CDR3 consists of 14 residues. Germline loops: CDR1 KGHSH, CDR2 LQKENI. Original analysis: Estimation of nucleated cell counts relied on the amplification of reference gene primers. Profiled with immunoSEQ multiplex PCR; TCRdb holds only in-frame clones, not every one. V, J and clone size derive from that table, while D and trimming were established from the DNA sequence. The data hold roughly 73,000 clones, with approximately 91% observed a single time. The sequencing sample was made of peripheral blood. The origin of this receptor is a man between 65 and 85 years old with active or convalescent COVID-19. The genes are TRBV18 and TRBJ2-3; TRBD1 is a possible D gene (6 bases). The CDR3, as DNA: TGTGCCAGCTCACCGACAGGTTATACAGATACGCAGTATTTT. Translation gives CASSPTGYTDTQYF.